This T cell receptor (beta chain) was documented in a study of Graves' ophthalmopathy and Graves' hyperthyroidism. Across the study: Absence of ophthalmopathy within 18 months of follow-up defined stable hyperthyroidism.

The authors amplified TCR beta CDR3 regions from RNA transcripts. The first round was an RT-PCR with HTBI primers, and the second round was a multiplex PCR. TCRdb re-derived calls from the multiplex PCR reads in MiXCR, one entry per CDR3 protein. The data hold 450,000 to 600,000 distinct CDR3 sequences, with 35% to 45% observed a single time. Study-level results: Blood also held most thyroid clonotypes expanded above 0.001 frequency.

Germline values: CDR1 SSHAT, CDR2 FNYEAQ (reference sequence). This CDR3 contains 14 residues. Concerning this clonotype itself: What it binds is unknown. Germline is not matched at one junction end, which may reflect a read error.

None of the included patients had other autoimmune diseases, uncontrolled infections, pregnancy or lactation, as these led to exclusion. The source is an adult man with Graves' hyperthyroidism. Sequencing was performed on peripheral blood or thyroid tissue (not recorded which). The V gene is TRBV7-7, the J gene TRBJ2-5; TRBD2 aligns across 7 bases. The J call is in doubt because the DNA end fits TRBJ2-1 better. The DNA for the CDR3 is TGTGCTAGCAGCTTTCGCGGGGGTCCCAATGAGCAGTTCTTC. Translation gives CASSFRGGPNEQFF.